These 19 T cell receptor beta chains were sequenced from one sample in a study of T cell changes during pregnancy in multiple sclerosis. Profiling relied on immunoSEQ multiplex PCR, and the TCRdb table lists in-frame clones only, not all of them. Among 85,000 to 130,000 clones listed, approximately 94% were seen once. Material: peripheral blood, obtained before pregnancy. The receptors stem from a female donor with multiple sclerosis, enrolled in a pregnancy study.

V usage is TRBV6-6 and J usage is TRBJ1-4; D is undetermined. Deletions cut 2 bases from V and 4 bases from J, with 8 bases between. The CDR3 sequence is 14 residues long. CDR1 is MNHNY, CDR2 SVGAGI, per germline (reference sequence). The CDR3, as DNA: TGTGCCAGCAGTTACGGGCACCTTAATGAAAAACTGTTTTTT. This sequence encodes CASSYGHLNEKLFF.

This clone was detected only once. Different DNA sequences within this sample yield the same CDR3. The rearrangement links TRBV27 to TRBJ1-3, with D hard to call. Deletions cut 2 bases from V and 3 bases from J, with 8 bases between. The CDR3 sequence is 14 residues long. The germline V gene encodes CDR1 MNHEY and CDR2 SMNVEV (reference sequence). CDR3 loop: CASSLRGSGNTIYF. In DNA form, the CDR3 reads TGTGCCAGCAGTTTACGGGGAAGTGGAAACACCATATATTTT.

The chain uses TRBV30 and TRBJ1-2; possible D gene TRBD1, 5 bases. In germline, CDR1 is GTSNPN, CDR2 SVGIG (reference sequence). This CDR3 is built from 15 residues. V was clipped by 5 bases and J by 5 bases, with 21 bases between them. The CDR3 nucleotides read TGTGCCTGGGACGGGACTGGGGGGGGGACTTATGGCTACACCTTC. This sequence encodes CAWDGTGGGTYGYTF.

The chain couples TRBV9 to TRBJ2-1, with 8 bases aligning to TRBD1. The CDR3 is 15 amino acids. V trimming: 4 bases; J trimming: 3 bases; junction bases outside the gene matches: 6. Germline assignment: CDR1 SGDLS and CDR2 YYNGEE. The CDR3 coding sequence is TGTGCCAGCAGCCGGACAGGGTTGAACTACAATGAGCAGTTCTTC. It is translated as CASSRTGLNYNEQFF.

The chain combines TRBV5-6 with TRBJ1-4; D not certain. The CDR3 contains 13 residues. Germline V gene lookup returns CDR1 SGHDT and CDR2 YYEEEE. V lost 0 bases to trimming and J lost 8 bases, with 8 bases between them. The CDR3 protein is CASSLVRGEKLFF. The CDR3 region has the DNA TGTGCCAGCAGCTTGGTTCGAGGCGAAAAACTGTTTTTT.

V usage is TRBV6-1 and J usage is TRBJ2-7; unclear D gene. V gave up 1 base and J gave up 7 bases, with 11 bases separating them. The CDR3 loop spans 13 amino acids. The germline CDR1 and CDR2 sequences are MNHNS and SASEGT. CDR3 coding DNA: TGTGCCAGCAGTGAAGGGGCGTTTTATGAGCAGTACTTC. This sequence encodes CASSEGAFYEQYF.

This clone occurred once. The CDR3 sequence: CASSPGLENEQFF. CDR3 DNA: TGTGCCAGCAGCCCGGGACTGGAAAATGAGCAGTTCTTC. This sequence joins TRBV4-2 and TRBJ2-1; D perhaps matches TRBD2 (6 bases). Germline V gives CDR1 LGHNA, CDR2 YNFKEQ. This CDR3 spans 13 amino acids. V was pared by 4 bases and J by 7 bases, with 11 bases between.

This chain links TRBV6-6 with TRBJ1-5; 10 bases line up with TRBD1. The trim removed 8 bases at V and 5 bases at J, leaving 3 bases unmatched. Germline CDR1 MNHNY, CDR2 SVGAGI (reference sequence). The CDR3 consists of 13 residues. CDR3 coding DNA: TGTGCCAGCCGAGGGACAGGGGATCAGCCCCAGCATTTT. Its translation is CASRGTGDQPQHF.

The CDR3 loop reads CASSRGFEPQHF. CDR3 nucleotide sequence: TGTGCCAGTAGTAGAGGCTTTGAGCCCCAGCATTTT. The chain couples TRBV19 to TRBJ1-5; unclear D gene. The CDR3 sequence is 12 residues long. Between the trimmed V and J ends, which lost 4 bases and 8 bases, there was a span of 9 bases. Germline V gives CDR1 LNHDA, CDR2 SQIVND (reference sequence).

This chain connects TRBV6-6 to TRBJ1-5, with 10 positions matching TRBD1. V gave up 5 bases and J gave up 1 base; unmatched junction bases: 5. The CDR3 is 16 amino acids. Germline V lookup: CDR1 MNHNY, CDR2 SVGAGI (reference sequence). CDR3 sequence reads: CASSATGGLSNQPQHF. CDR3 nucleotide sequence: TGTGCCAGCAGTGCGACAGGGGGCCTGAGCAATCAGCCCCAGCATTTT.

The chain couples TRBV4-2 to TRBJ2-7; D not certain. V was clipped by 1 base and J by 0 bases, with 13 bases between them. Looked up from germline, CDR1 is LGHNA and CDR2 is YNFKEQ. The CDR3 sequence is 16 residues long. CDR3 bases: TGTGCCAGCAGCCAAGGGTCCGCGGCCAGCTCCTACGAGCAGTACTTC. Translating it yields CASSQGSAASSYEQYF.

The J gene is TRBJ2-1, the V gene TRBV5-1; 10 positions agree with TRBD2. Germline CDR1 is SGHRS and CDR2 is YFSETQ. The CDR3 sequence is 17 residues long. V lost 5 bases to trimming and J lost 5 bases; unmatched junction nucleotides: 13. CDR3: CASSPNTLAGADNEQFF. In nucleotides, the CDR3 is TGCGCCAGCAGTCCTAATACTCTAGCGGGAGCAGACAATGAGCAGTTCTTC.

The J gene is TRBJ2-3, the V gene TRBV14; possibly TRBD1 for D (5 bases). The CDR3 runs 17 residues. CDR1 and CDR2 from the germline V gene are SGHDN and FVKESK. V was pared by 2 bases and J by 1 base, with 16 bases between. DNA for the CDR3: TGTGCCAGCAGCCAAAGCAAAGGGGTCCGTGGCACAGATACGCAGTATTTT. This sequence encodes CASSQSKGVRGTDTQYF.

The chain joins TRBV7-2 to TRBJ2-1; TRBD2 aligns across 11 bases. After removal of 2 bases from V and 6 bases from J, the junction contained 6 bases not matched to a gene. Germline V gives CDR1 SGHTA, CDR2 FQGNSA. The CDR3 length is 16 residues. The CDR3 DNA is TGTGCCAGCAGCTTATGGGGACTAGCGGTGGGCAATGAGCAGTTCTTC. Amino acid sequence: CASSLWGLAVGNEQFF.

V usage is TRBV18 and J usage is TRBJ2-1; 11 bases agree with TRBD2. The CDR3 has 16 residues. The V gene end was trimmed by 6 bases and the J gene end by 0 bases; junction bases not matched to a gene: 4. Looked up from germline, CDR1 is KGHSH and CDR2 is LQKENI. The CDR3 nucleotides read TGTGCCAGCTCTCGAACTAGCGGGAGCTCCTACAATGAGCAGTTCTTC. As protein: CASSRTSGSSYNEQFF.

This sequence joins TRBV19 and TRBJ2-1; D gene unclear. The CDR3 spans 13 residues. Germline CDR1 is LNHDA and CDR2 is SQIVND (reference sequence). V was pared by 6 bases and J by 9 bases, with 15 bases between. CDR3: CASSSIALGEQFF. In DNA, the CDR3 is TGTGCCAGTAGCTCTATAGCCCTCGGTGAGCAGTTCTTC.

This sequence joins TRBV2 and TRBJ1-5; D is possibly TRBD1 (6 bases). The CDR3 is 16 amino acids. Between the trimmed V and J ends, which lost 2 bases and 4 bases, there was a span of 15 bases. Per the germline V gene, CDR1 is SNHLY and CDR2 is FYNNEI. CDR3 sequence: CASSEKARGANQPQHF. DNA of the CDR3: TGTGCCAGCAGTGAAAAGGCCCGGGGGGCGAATCAGCCCCAGCATTTT.

The chain carries TRBV19 and TRBJ1-2; 9 bases align to TRBD1. J lost 8 bases, V lost 5 bases, and 12 bases had no gene match. There are 15 residues in the CDR3. The germline gives CDR1 LNHDA, CDR2 SQIVND (reference sequence). CDR3 in amino acids: CASSETNRDRDGYTF. CDR3 DNA sequence: TGTGCCAGTAGTGAAACCAACCGGGACAGGGACGGCTACACCTTC.

The V call is TRBV6-1, the J call TRBJ2-7; 9 positions agree with TRBD1. CDR3 length equals 15 residues. Germline V gene sequence: CDR1 MNHNS, CDR2 SASEGT. Trimming cost V 4 bases and J 6 bases; bases outside gene matches: 10. CDR3 nucleotides: TGTGCCAGCAGTGGAAGGGGACAGGGTTTCCTCGAGCAGTACTTC. Protein sequence: CASSGRGQGFLEQYF.